This T cell receptor beta chain originates from a study of blood T cell repertoires in COVID-19. Overall study: Samples taken during acute and convalescent COVID-19 were collected in the United States, Italy and Spain. PBMCs, B-cell-depleted T cells, or T cells were the source of the cDNA or gDNA that made up the material.

CDR3 length: 14 residues. V lost 5 bases and J lost 4, with 14 bases in between. The V gene's germline CDR1 is SGHTA and CDR2 FQGNSA. The authors' processing: Amplified reference gene primers provided the basis for estimating nucleated cell counts. Some clones are missing from TCRdb's copy, which holds only in-frame ones; the method was immunoSEQ multiplex PCR. From that table come the V and J calls and clone size; the DNA was used to work out D and trimming. The sample yields 50,000 to 75,000 clones, around 81% seen once. Sequenced sample: peripheral blood. This clonotype was sampled from an elderly woman with active or convalescent COVID-19. The chain has TRBV7-2 and TRBJ1-1; D might be TRBD1 (6 bases). This CDR3 is CASSAGQGGTEAFF. The CDR3 DNA is TGTGCCAGCAGCGCCGGACAAGGGGGCACTGAAGCTTTCTTT. Complete variable domain (other parts from reference TRBV7-2 and TRBJ1-1): GAGVSQSPSNKVTEKGKDVELRCDPISGHTALYWYRQSLGQGLEFLIYFQGNSAPDKSGLPSDRFSAERTGGSVSTLTIQRTQQEDSAVYLCASSAGQGGTEAFFGQGTRLTVV.